The 8 T cell receptor beta chains below were found in one sample sequenced in a study of blood T cell repertoires in COVID-19. Method: immunoSEQ multiplex PCR; TCRdb's copy keeps in-frame clones and lacks some. Here the sample spans about 240,000 clones, 87% being singletons. Source material: PBMCs or T cells enriched from blood (not recorded which). These TCRs come from a woman younger than 45 with acute COVID-19.

This sequence joins TRBV19 and TRBJ1-4, with D hard to call. This CDR3 is built from 15 residues. The germline V gene has CDR1 LNHDA and CDR2 SQIVND (reference sequence). V gave up 7 bases and J gave up 8 bases, with 20 bases separating them. The CDR3 DNA sequence: TGTGCCAGTACTCCACTGGAGCGATTTGGCGAAAAACTGTTTTTT. It yields the protein CASTPLERFGEKLFF.

The gene calls are TRBV5-1 and TRBJ2-7; 7 positions match TRBD2. J was trimmed by 7 bases and V by 0 bases; bases with no gene match: 13. The CDR3 has 16 residues. Germline CDR1 is SGHRS and CDR2 is YFSETQ. CDR3 sequence: CASSLADFGRAREQYF. CDR3 DNA sequence: TGCGCCAGCAGCTTGGCAGATTTTGGGAGGGCGCGGGAGCAGTACTTC.

V and J are TRBV2 and TRBJ1-3; a weak D match, TRBD1 (5 bases). Trimming took off 5 bases at V and 0 bases at J, with 11 bases between the two ends. The CDR3 is 15 amino acids. CDR1 is SNHLY, CDR2 FYNNEI, per germline. The CDR3 region is CASSLSGISGNTIYF. The CDR3 DNA follows: TGTGCCAGCAGTCTTTCAGGGATCTCTGGAAACACCATATATTTT.

The gene calls are TRBV7-9 and TRBJ2-1, with D possibly matching TRBD2 (6 bases). V lost 3 bases and J lost 8, with 23 bases in between. This CDR3 is 17 amino acids long. The germline V gene encodes CDR1 SEHNR and CDR2 FQNEAQ (reference sequence). This CDR3 is CASSFSRGSDRADEQFF. DNA of the CDR3: TGTGCCAGCAGCTTTAGTCGGGGGTCGGACCGAGCCGATGAGCAGTTCTTC.

This clone was seen a single time. The rearrangement joins TRBV12-3 or TRBV12-4 to TRBJ2-7; D unclear. The CDR3 runs to 11 residues. V was cut by 0 bases and J by 7 bases, with 4 bases left in between. CDR3 bases: TGTGCCAGCAGTTTAGCGCGGGAGCAGTACTTC. Protein sequence: CASSLAREQYF.

The V and J genes are TRBV19 and TRBJ2-2; TRBD1 agrees at 9 bases. The CDR3 is made up of 15 amino acids. V gave up 7 bases and J gave up 7 bases; unmatched junction bases: 10. Looked up from germline, CDR1 is LNHDA and CDR2 is SQIVND (reference sequence). CDR3: CASMGTGIGFGELFF. As DNA, the CDR3 is TGTGCCAGTATGGGGACAGGGATTGGTTTCGGGGAGCTGTTTTTT.

The CDR3 is CASSFSAGSTDTQYF. The CDR3 DNA reads TGCGCCAGCAGCTTTTCGGCAGGAAGCACAGATACGCAGTATTTT. The chain is built from TRBV5-1 and TRBJ2-3; D call uncertain. The CDR3 length is 15 residues. Germline V gene lookup returns CDR1 SGHRS and CDR2 YFSETQ. The V end lost 2 bases, the J end lost 0 bases, and 10 bases lay between the germline ends.

This chain connects TRBV30 to TRBJ2-6, with no clear D. The CDR3 sequence is 14 residues long. CDR1 and CDR2 (germline): GTSNPN, SVGIG (reference sequence). V lost 0 bases to trimming and J lost 1 base, with 4 bases between them. CDR3: CAWSVESGANVLTF. The CDR3 DNA is TGTGCCTGGAGTGTAGAGTCTGGGGCCAACGTCCTGACTTTC.